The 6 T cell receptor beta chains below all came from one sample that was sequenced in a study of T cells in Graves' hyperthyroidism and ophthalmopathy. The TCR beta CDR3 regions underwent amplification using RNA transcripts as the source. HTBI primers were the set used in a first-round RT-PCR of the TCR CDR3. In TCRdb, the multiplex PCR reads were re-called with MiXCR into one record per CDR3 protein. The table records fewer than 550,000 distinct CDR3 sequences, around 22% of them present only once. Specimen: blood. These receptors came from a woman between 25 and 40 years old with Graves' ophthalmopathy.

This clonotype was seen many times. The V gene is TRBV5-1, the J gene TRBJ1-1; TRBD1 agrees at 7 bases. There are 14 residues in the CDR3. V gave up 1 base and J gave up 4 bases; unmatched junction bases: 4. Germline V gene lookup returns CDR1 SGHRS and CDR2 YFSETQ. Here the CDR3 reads CASSLTGAGTEAFF. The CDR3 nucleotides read TGCGCCAGCAGCTTGACAGGGGCGGGCACTGAAGCTTTCTTT.

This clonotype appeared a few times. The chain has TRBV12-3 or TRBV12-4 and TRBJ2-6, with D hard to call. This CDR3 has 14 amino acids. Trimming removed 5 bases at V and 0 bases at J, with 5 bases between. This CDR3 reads CASSTASGANVLTF. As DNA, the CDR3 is TGTGCCAGCAGTACAGCCTCTGGGGCCAACGTCCTGACTTTC.

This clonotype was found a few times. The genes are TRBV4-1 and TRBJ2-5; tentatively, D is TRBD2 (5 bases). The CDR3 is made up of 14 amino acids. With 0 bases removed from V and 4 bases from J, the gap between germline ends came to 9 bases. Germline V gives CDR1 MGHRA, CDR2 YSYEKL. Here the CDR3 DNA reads TGCGCCAGCAGCCAAGATAGGGAGAGAGAGACCCAGTACTTC. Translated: CASSQDRERETQYF.

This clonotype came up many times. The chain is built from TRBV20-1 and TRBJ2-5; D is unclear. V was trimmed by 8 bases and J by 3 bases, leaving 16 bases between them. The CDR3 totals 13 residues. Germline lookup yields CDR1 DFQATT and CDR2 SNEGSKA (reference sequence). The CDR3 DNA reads TGCAGTACCTATCGAGATCCCGAAGAGACCCAGTACTTC. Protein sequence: CSTYRDPEETQYF.

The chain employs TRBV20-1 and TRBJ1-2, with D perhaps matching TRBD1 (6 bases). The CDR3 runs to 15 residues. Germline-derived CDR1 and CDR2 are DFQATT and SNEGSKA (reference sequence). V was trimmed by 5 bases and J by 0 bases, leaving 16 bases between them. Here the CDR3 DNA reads TGCAGTGCTGAGCAGGGGAACAGGCCTAACTATGGCTACACCTTC. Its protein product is CSAEQGNRPNYGYTF.

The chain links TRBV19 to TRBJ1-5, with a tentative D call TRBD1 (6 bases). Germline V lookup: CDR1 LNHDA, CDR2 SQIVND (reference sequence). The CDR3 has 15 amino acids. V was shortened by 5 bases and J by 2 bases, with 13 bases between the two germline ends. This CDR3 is CASSVYRDGNQPQHF. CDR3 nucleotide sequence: TGTGCCAGTAGTGTCTACAGGGACGGCAATCAGCCCCAGCATTTT.